This T cell receptor beta chain comes out of a study of T cells in Graves' hyperthyroidism and ophthalmopathy. Study-wide results and caveats: Ophthalmopathy and stable hyperthyroidism were separated by a 13 V-J model. Expanded thyroid clonotypes (above 0.001) were mostly also found in blood.

Amplification yielded TCR beta CDR3 regions, with RNA transcripts as the source. When the TCR CDR3 underwent first-round RT-PCR, the HTBI primer set was used. TCRdb ran MiXCR on the multiplex PCR reads and lists one entry per CDR3 protein. The sample lists around 390,000 distinct CDR3 sequences, roughly 15% occurring once. This clonotype was seen many times. Its specificity is unknown. Enrolled ophthalmopathy patients presented with a Clinical Activity Score of at least 3, a NOSPECS grade of at least 4, and disease duration under 3 months. The source of the PBMCs was over 8.5 ml of fresh peripheral blood. The CDR3 consists of 16 residues. The germline V gene has CDR1 DFQATT and CDR2 SNEGSKA (reference sequence). V was pared by 1 base and J by 4 bases, with 11 bases of the junction left unmatched.

The sample consisted of blood. The chain joins TRBV20-1 to TRBJ2-7; 9 bases map to TRBD2. The clonotype comes from a woman under 40 with Graves' ophthalmopathy. This CDR3 reads CSARGPILAGGYEQYF. The CDR3 coding sequence is TGCAGTGCTAGAGGCCCAATCCTCGCGGGGGGGTACGAGCAGTACTTC.